This TCR beta chain is drawn from a study of CD8 T cells in ankylosing spondylitis. General study results and limits: Existing reports had already noted some motif variants in reactive arthritis synovial fluid and blood.

Trimming removed 5 bases at V and 2 bases at J, with 9 bases between. The V gene's germline CDR1 is MNHEY and CDR2 SMNVEV (reference sequence). This CDR3 comprises 14 residues. TCRdb re-derived calls from the 5' RACE reads in MiXCR, one entry per CDR3 protein. The sample has about 190,000 distinct CDR3 sequences, 10% to 15% seen once. A remark on this clonotype: Its antigen is undetermined.

The sequence was collected from a female donor with ankylosing spondylitis or in good health (not recorded which). The rearrangement uses TRBV27 and TRBJ2-2; D is unclear. Sequenced: blood, either unsorted or a sorted T cell fraction (not recorded which). CDR3 nucleotide sequence: TGTGCCAGCAGTACTACTACTAACACCGGGGAGCTGTTTTTT. This translates into CASSTTTNTGELFF.